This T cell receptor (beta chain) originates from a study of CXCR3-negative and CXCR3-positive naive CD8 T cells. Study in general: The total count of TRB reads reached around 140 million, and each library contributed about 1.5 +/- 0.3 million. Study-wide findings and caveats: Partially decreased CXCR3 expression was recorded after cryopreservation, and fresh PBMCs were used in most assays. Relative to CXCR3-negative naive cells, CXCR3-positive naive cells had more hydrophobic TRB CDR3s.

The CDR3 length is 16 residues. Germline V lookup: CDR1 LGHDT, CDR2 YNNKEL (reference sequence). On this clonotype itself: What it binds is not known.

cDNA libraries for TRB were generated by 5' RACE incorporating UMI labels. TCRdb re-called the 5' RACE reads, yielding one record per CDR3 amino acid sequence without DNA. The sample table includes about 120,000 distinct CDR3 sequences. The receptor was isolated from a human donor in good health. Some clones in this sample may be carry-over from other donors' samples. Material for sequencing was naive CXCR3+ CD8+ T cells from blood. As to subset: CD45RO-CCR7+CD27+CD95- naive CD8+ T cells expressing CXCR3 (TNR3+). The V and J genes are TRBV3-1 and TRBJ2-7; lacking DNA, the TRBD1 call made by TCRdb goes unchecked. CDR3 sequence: CASSHAPGQGTYEQYF.